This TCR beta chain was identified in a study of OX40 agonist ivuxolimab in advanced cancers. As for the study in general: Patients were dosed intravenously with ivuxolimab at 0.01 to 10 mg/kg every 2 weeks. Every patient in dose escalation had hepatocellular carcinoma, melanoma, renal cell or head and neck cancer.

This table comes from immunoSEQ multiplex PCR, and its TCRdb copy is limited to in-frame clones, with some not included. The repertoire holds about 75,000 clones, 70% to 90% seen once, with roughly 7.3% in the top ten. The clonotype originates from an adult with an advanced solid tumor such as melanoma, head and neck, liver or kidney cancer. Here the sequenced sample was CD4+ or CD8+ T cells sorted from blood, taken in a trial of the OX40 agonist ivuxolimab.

CDR3 coding DNA: TGTGCCACCAGCGGAGGACAGGGAAAGGGGGACTATGGCTACACCTTC. It translates to CATSGGQGKGDYGYTF. The V call is TRBV15, the J call TRBJ1-2, with TRBD1 identical over 8 bases. Germline V CDR1 and CDR2: LNHNV, YYDKDF (reference sequence). CDR3 size: 16 residues. V dropped 5 bases and J dropped 3; count of bases not matched to a gene: 11.